The next 8 T cell receptor beta chains were all read from a single sample in a study of vaccination and CD4 T cells after COVID-19. The time point: late sampling 161 to 241 days after vaccination in a few convalescent patients. Via MiXCR, TCRdb re-called the PCR reads, giving one row per CDR3 protein. The table has tens of thousands of distinct CDR3 sequences, about 46% seen once. The starting material was CD4+ T cells from blood, obtained about 7 months after SARS-CoV-2 vaccination. These receptors originate from a human donor who had recovered from COVID-19.

This clonotype is termed medium-sized. This rearrangement joins TRBV12-2 to TRBJ2-1; TRBD2 is the table's D call, not checked against the DNA. TRBV12-2 is tagged as a pseudogene. The CDR3 totals 15 residues. CDR3: CASRVRGPRYNEQFF. The CDR3 DNA sequence: TGTGCAAGTCGCGTTCGTGGGCCGCGTTACAATGAGCAGTTCTTC.

This clonotype was observed a single time. In this CDR3 the conserved last residue, phenylalanine or tryptophan, is missing, so a read error is likely. The chain recombines TRBV28 with TRBJ2-5; 9 bases map to TRBD1. The CDR3 is 15 residues long. After removal of 5 bases from V and 4 bases from J, the junction contained 8 bases not matched to a gene. Germline values: CDR1 MDHEN, CDR2 SYDVKM. The CDR3 bases are TGTGCCAGCAGTCTAGGGACAGGGCCGGCAGAGACCCAGTACTTA. This encodes CASSLGTGPAETQYL.

This clonotype was seen more than once but under ten times. The chain has TRBV19 and TRBJ1-1, with D uncertain. There are 15 residues in the CDR3. Trimming cost V 2 bases and J 1 base, with 11 bases left between them. Germline V lookup: CDR1 LNHDA, CDR2 SQIVND (reference sequence). The chain's CDR3 is CASSIKGLPNTEAFF. In nucleotides, the CDR3 is TGTGCCAGTAGTATAAAGGGCTTGCCGAACACTGAAGCTTTCTTT.

The rearrangement links TRBV7-9 to TRBJ2-5, with D maybe TRBD2 (6 bases). V lost 5 bases and J lost 4, with 23 bases in between. CDR1 and CDR2 (germline): SEHNR, FQNEAQ (reference sequence). The CDR3 spans 17 residues. The CDR3 coding sequence is TGTGCCAGCAGCCCCTGGGCGGGCCGGGAGCGGATAGAGACCCAGTACTTC. It translates to CASSPWAGRERIETQYF.

This chain links TRBV20-1 with TRBJ1-2; 8 positions agree with TRBD1. The CDR3 is made up of 15 amino acids. The junction had 7 bases not matched to a gene; V was cut back by 0 bases and J by 4 bases. The V gene's germline CDR1 is DFQATT and CDR2 SNEGSKA (reference sequence). The CDR3 nucleotides are TGCAGTGCTAGAGATTGGGCGGACAGGGCCTATGGCTACACCTTC. It is translated as CSARDWADRAYGYTF.

The chain links TRBV20-1 to TRBJ2-3; unclear D gene. Germline CDR1 DFQATT, CDR2 SNEGSKA (reference sequence). Trimming pared 3 bases from V and 1 base from J, leaving 17 bases between. The CDR3 length is 16 residues. CDR3 region: CSASFQGEGGTDTQYF. The CDR3 bases are TGCAGTGCTAGTTTCCAAGGAGAAGGTGGCACAGATACGCAGTATTTT.

The rearrangement uses TRBV7-2 and TRBJ1-1, with D unclear. Trimming stripped 2 bases from V and 4 bases from J, with 11 bases between. Germline V gives CDR1 SGHTA, CDR2 FQGNSA. This CDR3 spans 14 amino acids. The CDR3 coding sequence is TGTGCCAGCAGCTTACGCTGGGGAGGCACTGAAGCTTTCTTT. The encoded protein is CASSLRWGGTEAFF.

The rearrangement joins TRBV7-2 to TRBJ2-1; TRBD2 agrees at 11 bases. Germline CDR1 and CDR2: SGHTA and FQGNSA. The CDR3 runs 15 residues. With V trimmed by 5 bases and J by 6 bases, 6 bases remained unmatched. The CDR3 loop is CASSETSGIINEQFF. The CDR3 bases are TGTGCCAGCAGCGAGACTAGCGGGATTATCAATGAGCAGTTCTTC.